These 3 T cell receptor beta chains were all obtained from the same sample, sequenced in a study of blood T cell repertoires in COVID-19. The table came from immunoSEQ multiplex PCR; TCRdb's copy has only in-frame clones and leaves some out. The repertoire holds tens of thousands of clones, with about four fifths as singletons. The sequencing sample was made of peripheral blood. These receptors were taken from an elderly woman with active or convalescent COVID-19.

This clone was seen only a few times. In DNA, the CDR3 is TGTGCCATCAGTGCGGGAGCAGGGACGAACTATGGCTACACCTTC. As protein: CAISAGAGTNYGYTF. V usage is TRBV10-3 and J usage is TRBJ1-2; D possibly corresponds to TRBD1 (5 bases). This CDR3 spans 15 amino acids. V lost 4 bases and J 2 bases, leaving 14 bases between the germline ends. Germline V CDR1 and CDR2: ENHRY, SYGVKD.

The chain recombines TRBV25-1 with TRBJ2-7, with 9 nucleotides matching TRBD2. CDR1 and CDR2 from the germline V gene are MGHDK and SYGVNS. Trimming cost V 2 bases and J 4 bases; bases outside gene matches: 3. This CDR3 comprises 14 residues. CDR3 amino acids: CASSEPGLAYEQYF. The CDR3 coding sequence is TGTGCCAGCAGTGAACCGGGACTAGCTTACGAGCAGTACTTC.

This clone was seen a handful of times. The rearrangement joins TRBV28 to TRBJ2-5, with 9 bases aligning to TRBD1. The CDR3 has 16 amino acids. The germline CDR1 and CDR2 sequences are MDHEN and SYDVKM. V dropped 1 base and J dropped 1; count of bases not matched to a gene: 4. Here the CDR3 reads CASSLLGTGFQETQYF. DNA for the CDR3: TGTGCCAGCAGTTTATTAGGGACAGGGTTCCAAGAGACCCAGTACTTC.